These T cell receptor beta chains were read from a single sample in a study of a mutant IDH1 vaccine in newly diagnosed glioma. Only in-frame clones appear in the TCRdb table, and some are missing; sequencing was by immunoSEQ multiplex PCR. The sample yields tens of thousands of clones, around 80% seen once. Antigen specificity for these receptors is unknown. This material consisted of PBMCs, taken from a glioma patient whose treatment included an IDH1 peptide vaccine. Receptors were obtained from a middle-aged man with glioma. Both conserved end residues are part of each CDR3. The order of the fields is D gene, V gene, J gene, clone size, CDR3 protein, CDR3 DNA. A D gene is named only where the DNA matches it firmly. Clone size is not always given. Where it is, it says once, few, many or a class for expanded clones.

d_gene: NA; v_gene: TRBV19; j_gene: TRBJ2-2; abundance: once; CDR3aa: CASGVVGNTGELFF; CDR3nt: TGTGCCAGTGGGGTAGTCGGGAACACCGGGGAGCTGTTTTTT
d_gene: NA; v_gene: TRBV6-6; j_gene: TRBJ2-2; abundance: NA; CDR3aa: CASSIRGGNTGELFF; CDR3nt: TGTGCCAGCAGCATCAGGGGGGGGAACACCGGGGAGCTGTTTTTT
d_gene: TRBD1; v_gene: TRBV4-1; j_gene: TRBJ2-7; abundance: NA; CDR3aa: CASSQGMGTAYEQYF; CDR3nt: TGCGCCAGCAGCCAAGGAATGGGGACAGCCTACGAGCAGTACTTC
d_gene: NA; v_gene: TRBV5-1; j_gene: TRBJ2-6; abundance: NA; CDR3aa: CASSWDGSGANVLTF; CDR3nt: TGCGCCAGCAGCTGGGACGGCTCTGGGGCCAACGTCCTGACTTTC
d_gene: TRBD1; v_gene: TRBV7-9; j_gene: TRBJ1-1; abundance: NA; CDR3aa: CASSFTRDRNTEAFF; CDR3nt: TGTGCCAGCAGCTTTACTCGGGACAGGAACACTGAAGCTTTCTTT
d_gene: TRBD1; v_gene: TRBV29-1; j_gene: TRBJ2-7; abundance: once; CDR3aa: CSVEAGTEEVTYEQYF; CDR3nt: TGCAGCGTTGAAGCCGGGACAGAAGAAGTAACCTACGAGCAGTACTTC
d_gene: TRBD1; v_gene: TRBV6-1; j_gene: TRBJ2-1; abundance: NA; CDR3aa: CASGTTGLDNEQFF; CDR3nt: TGTGCCAGCGGAACGACAGGGTTAGACAATGAGCAGTTCTTC
d_gene: NA; v_gene: TRBV5-3; j_gene: TRBJ1-5; abundance: NA; CDR3aa: CARSLPRHRNQPQHF; CDR3nt: TGTGCCAGAAGCTTGCCCCGACATCGAAATCAGCCCCAGCATTTT
d_gene: TRBD2; v_gene: TRBV7-2; j_gene: TRBJ2-7; abundance: NA; CDR3aa: CASSLGRGAGGYYEQYF; CDR3nt: TGTGCCAGCAGCTTAGGACGCGGAGCGGGGGGGTACTACGAGCAGTACTTC
d_gene: NA; v_gene: TRBV6-5; j_gene: TRBJ1-1; abundance: NA; CDR3aa: CASSYSNLGGGTEAFF; CDR3nt: TGTGCCAGCAGTTACTCCAACCTGGGGGGTGGAACTGAAGCTTTCTTT
d_gene: NA; v_gene: TRBV6-1; j_gene: TRBJ2-2; abundance: NA; CDR3aa: CASSAVMDTGELFF; CDR3nt: TGTGCCAGCAGTGCAGTCATGGACACCGGGGAGCTGTTTTTT
d_gene: NA; v_gene: TRBV27; j_gene: TRBJ2-7; abundance: NA; CDR3aa: CASSYGTSYEQYF; CDR3nt: TGTGCCAGCAGTTACGGGACCTCCTACGAGCAGTACTTC
d_gene: TRBD1; v_gene: TRBV4-3; j_gene: TRBJ1-2; abundance: NA; CDR3aa: CASSQVGTAYGYTF; CDR3nt: TGCGCCAGCAGCCAAGTAGGGACAGCCTATGGCTACACCTTC
d_gene: TRBD1; v_gene: TRBV5-1; j_gene: TRBJ1-4; abundance: NA; CDR3aa: CASSLGQGSEKLFF; CDR3nt: TGCGCCAGCAGCCTAGGACAGGGCTCTGAAAAACTGTTTTTT
d_gene: NA; v_gene: TRBV6-1; j_gene: TRBJ1-1; abundance: medium-sized; CDR3aa: CASRLTGLLTEAFF; CDR3nt: TGTGCCAGCAGACTTACAGGGCTTCTCACTGAAGCTTTCTTT
d_gene: NA; v_gene: TRBV2; j_gene: TRBJ2-7; abundance: few; CDR3aa: CAGCKDSETYEQYF; CDR3nt: TGTGCCGGCTGTAAGGACAGTGAAACCTACGAGCAGTACTTC
d_gene: TRBD1; v_gene: TRBV9; j_gene: TRBJ1-2; abundance: NA; CDR3aa: CASSFSRTGGSYGYTF; CDR3nt: TGTGCCAGCAGCTTTTCAAGGACAGGGGGCAGCTATGGCTACACCTTC
d_gene: TRBD1; v_gene: TRBV15; j_gene: TRBJ1-5; abundance: once; CDR3aa: CATSRGGTGLYSNQPQHF; CDR3nt: TGTGCCACCAGCAGAGGGGGGACAGGCCTTTATAGCAATCAGCCCCAGCATTTT
d_gene: TRBD1; v_gene: TRBV5-1; j_gene: TRBJ2-3; abundance: few; CDR3aa: CASSLITGAYTDTQYF; CDR3nt: TGCGCCAGCAGCTTAATAACAGGGGCGTACACAGATACGCAGTATTTT
d_gene: NA; v_gene: TRBV27; j_gene: TRBJ2-7; abundance: once; CDR3aa: CASSLLASATPYEQYF; CDR3nt: TGTGCCAGCAGTTTATTAGCCTCTGCGACACCCTACGAGCAGTACTTC
d_gene: TRBD1; v_gene: TRBV19; j_gene: TRBJ2-1; abundance: NA; CDR3aa: CASSIDWDRDGNNEQFF; CDR3nt: TGTGCCAGTAGTATAGATTGGGACAGGGATGGAAACAATGAGCAGTTCTTC
d_gene: NA; v_gene: TRBV4-3; j_gene: TRBJ2-5; abundance: NA; CDR3aa: CASSQLISGGTQETQYF; CDR3nt: TGCGCCAGCAGCCAGTTAATTTCAGGAGGAACGCAAGAGACCCAGTACTTC
d_gene: NA; v_gene: TRBV30; j_gene: TRBJ1-2; abundance: once; CDR3aa: CAWSVPGMTYGYTF; CDR3nt: TGTGCCTGGAGTGTCCCAGGGATGACCTATGGCTACACCTTC
d_gene: NA; v_gene: TRBV5-1; j_gene: TRBJ2-7; abundance: NA; CDR3aa: CASSLAPGYQYEQYF; CDR3nt: TGCGCCAGCAGCTTGGCCCCCGGCTATCAGTACGAGCAGTACTTC
d_gene: NA; v_gene: TRBV6-7; j_gene: TRBJ2-5; abundance: NA; CDR3aa: CASSYSMGCGPETQYF; CDR3nt: TGTGCCAGCAGTTACTCGATGGGGTGCGGTCCTGAGACCCAGTACTTC
d_gene: TRBD2; v_gene: TRBV29-1; j_gene: TRBJ2-3; abundance: NA; CDR3aa: CSVVTSVDTQYF; CDR3nt: TGCAGCGTTGTTACTAGCGTGGATACGCAGTATTTT
d_gene: NA; v_gene: TRBV15; j_gene: TRBJ1-2; abundance: NA; CDR3aa: CATSRDRQFYGYTF; CDR3nt: TGTGCCACCAGCAGAGATCGGCAGTTCTATGGCTACACCTTC
d_gene: NA; v_gene: TRBV7-2; j_gene: TRBJ1-5; abundance: NA; CDR3aa: CASSLLGGQPQHF; CDR3nt: TGTGCCAGCAGCTTGTTGGGAGGTCAGCCCCAGCATTTT
d_gene: NA; v_gene: TRBV28; j_gene: TRBJ2-7; abundance: once; CDR3aa: CASSSSPVDSYEQYF; CDR3nt: TGTGCCAGCAGTTCCTCTCCGGTGGACTCCTACGAGCAGTACTTC
d_gene: TRBD1; v_gene: TRBV15; j_gene: TRBJ1-3; abundance: NA; CDR3aa: CATSVDRSYSGNTIYF; CDR3nt: TGTGCCACCAGCGTGGACAGGTCTTACTCTGGAAACACCATATATTTT
d_gene: TRBD1; v_gene: TRBV6-4; j_gene: TRBJ2-2; abundance: NA; CDR3aa: CASSPGTGLTGELFF; CDR3nt: TGTGCCAGCAGTCCCGGGACAGGACTCACCGGGGAGCTGTTTTTT